A selection of T cell receptor beta chains follows, all from one sample in a study of blood T cell repertoires in COVID-19. The data were produced by immunoSEQ multiplex PCR, yet TCRdb's version contains in-frame clones alone and is incomplete. The profile shows under 250,000 clones, 75% to 85% of them singletons. The sequenced sample consisted of PBMCs or T cells enriched from blood (not recorded which). The receptor source for this set is a woman in her fifties or sixties with acute COVID-19. Each CDR3 is given with its conserved first and last residue.

j_call v_call cdr3_aa
TRBJ1-2 TRBV12-3/TRBV12-4 CASRLGAGYTF
TRBJ2-7 TRBV27 CASSLDGWSEQYF
TRBJ1-5 TRBV19 CASTVTGGQPQHF
TRBJ2-7 TRBV5-5 CASSTGGRTSYEQYF
TRBJ1-2 TRBV24-1 CATSDPGTGDYGYTF
TRBJ1-2 TRBV7-2 CASSLALGVPAGGYTF
TRBJ2-3 TRBV3-1/TRBV3-2 CASSHSLQPGLAGGLTDTQYF
TRBJ2-5 TRBV9 CASSYRGGGSQETQYF
TRBJ2-4 TRBV19 CASPRWGDISKNIQYF
TRBJ1-2 TRBV7-2 CASSSGRASYGYTF
TRBJ1-3 TRBV7-3 CASSLNPGSNRNTIYF
TRBJ1-5 TRBV19 CASSKRGQVSNQPQHF
TRBJ1-1 TRBV30 CAWRGGGAFF
TRBJ2-5 TRBV3-1/TRBV3-2 CASSATTSGYGETQYF
TRBJ2-5 TRBV4-3 CASSQATGNPGETQYF
TRBJ1-2 TRBV2 CASSLGQNYGYTF